The sample holds a few counts of the clone carrying this T cell receptor (beta chain). These data come from a study of blood T cell repertoires in COVID-19. Whole-study context: COVID-19 samples, acute and convalescent, were from the United States, Italy and Spain. T cells, B-cell-depleted T cells, or PBMCs provided the cDNA or gDNA that served as material.

In the authors' methods: Nucleated cell number was recorded as an estimate derived from reference gene primer amplification. The assay was immunoSEQ multiplex PCR, and TCRdb's table has in-frame clones only and misses some. V, J and clone size are those of that table, while D and trimming were read from the DNA. The profile shows 50,000 to 70,000 clones, around 81% of them singletons. The germline gives CDR1 LNHDA, CDR2 SQIVND (reference sequence). The CDR3 is 14 residues long. V was trimmed by 5 bases and J by 6 bases, leaving 16 bases between them. Sequencing was done on a sample of peripheral blood. The chain couples TRBV19 to TRBJ1-1, with TRBD1 as a possible D gene (6 bases). This clonotype was obtained from a human donor in a cohort sampled during active COVID-19. The CDR3 region is CASSPTQGSAEAFF. The CDR3 nucleotides are TGTGCCAGTAGTCCCACACAGGGATCTGCTGAAGCTTTCTTT. Full variable domain (rest looked up from reference TRBV19 and TRBJ1-1): DGGITQSPKYLFRKEGQNVTLSCEQNLNHDAMYWYRQDPGQGLRLIYYSQIVNDFQKGDIAEGYSVSREKKESFPLTVTSAQKNPTAFYLCASSPTQGSAEAFFGQGTRLTVV.